The rows below give T cell receptor beta chains drawn from one sample of a study of cytomegalovirus exposure and HLA in healthy donors. TCRdb's copy holds only in-frame clones and misses some; the assay was immunoSEQ multiplex PCR. This sample yields 160,000 or so clones, of which approximately 77% are seen a single time; around 2.2% belongs to the top ten. Material: PBMCs. The receptors here all came from a man over 45 in good health and CMV-seropositive. The CDR3 runs from the conserved cysteine through the conserved F or W. D genes are given only for firm matches. The size of a clone is reported for some rows only, either as once, few or many, or as a class for expanded clones.

j_gene: TRBJ1-4; d_gene: TRBD1; v_gene: TRBV25-1; len: 15; abundance: NA; CDR3aa: CASSDWDRGNEKLFF; CDR3nt: TGTGCCAGCAGTGATTGGGACAGGGGTAATGAAAAACTGTTTTTT
j_gene: TRBJ2-2; d_gene: NA; v_gene: TRBV9; len: 15; abundance: NA; CDR3aa: CASSVDLPNTGELFF; CDR3nt: TGTGCCAGCAGCGTAGATCTACCGAACACCGGGGAGCTGTTTTTT
j_gene: TRBJ1-2; d_gene: NA; v_gene: TRBV6-4; len: 14; abundance: NA; CDR3aa: CASSDSQGLDGYTF; CDR3nt: TGTGCCAGCAGTGACTCTCAGGGACTGGATGGCTACACCTTC
j_gene: TRBJ1-1; d_gene: TRBD1; v_gene: TRBV7-9; len: 15; abundance: NA; CDR3aa: CASSFRTGLATEAFF; CDR3nt: TGTGCCAGCAGCTTCCGGACAGGGTTGGCCACTGAAGCTTTCTTT
j_gene: TRBJ2-2; d_gene: TRBD1; v_gene: TRBV10-3; len: 15; abundance: NA; CDR3aa: CAIRGQGWPPGELFF; CDR3nt: TGTGCCATCAGGGGACAGGGTTGGCCCCCCGGGGAGCTGTTTTTT
j_gene: TRBJ2-3; d_gene: NA; v_gene: TRBV21-1; len: 15; abundance: NA; CDR3aa: CASSKRGPSTDTQYF; CDR3nt: TGTGCCAGCAGCAAAAGGGGCCCCTCCACAGATACGCAGTATTTT
j_gene: TRBJ2-1; d_gene: TRBD1; v_gene: TRBV4-2; len: 17; abundance: NA; CDR3aa: CASSQLIRGQTYNEQFF; CDR3nt: TGTGCCAGCAGCCAATTAATACGGGGACAGACCTACAATGAGCAGTTCTTC
j_gene: TRBJ1-6; d_gene: TRBD1; v_gene: TRBV5-6; len: 15; abundance: NA; CDR3aa: CASSPGTAVGTPLHF; CDR3nt: TGTGCCAGCAGCCCGGGGACAGCCGTAGGGACACCCCTCCACTTT
j_gene: TRBJ1-1; d_gene: NA; v_gene: TRBV4-3; len: 15; abundance: NA; CDR3aa: CASSQDLGGSTEAFF; CDR3nt: TGCGCCAGCAGCCAAGATTTGGGAGGTTCAACTGAAGCTTTCTTT
j_gene: TRBJ2-3; d_gene: TRBD2; v_gene: TRBV7-9; len: 16; abundance: NA; CDR3aa: CASSSGLAYSTDTQYF; CDR3nt: TGTGCCAGCAGCTCGGGACTAGCGTATTCCACAGATACGCAGTATTTT
j_gene: TRBJ2-7; d_gene: TRBD1; v_gene: TRBV28; len: 15; abundance: NA; CDR3aa: CASSLPGQGIGEQYF; CDR3nt: TGTGCCAGCAGTCTTCCAGGACAGGGGATCGGCGAGCAGTACTTC
j_gene: TRBJ1-3; d_gene: TRBD1; v_gene: TRBV28; len: 14; abundance: once; CDR3aa: CASSRTGSGNTIYF; CDR3nt: TGTGCCAGCAGTCGGACAGGGTCTGGAAACACCATATATTTT
j_gene: TRBJ2-7; d_gene: TRBD1; v_gene: TRBV27; len: 16; abundance: NA; CDR3aa: CASSLSPGQPSYEQYF; CDR3nt: TGTGCCAGCAGCCTATCTCCGGGACAGCCATCCTACGAGCAGTACTTC
j_gene: TRBJ2-5; d_gene: NA; v_gene: TRBV7-2; len: 14; abundance: NA; CDR3aa: CASSPGLAGETQYF; CDR3nt: TGTGCCAGCAGCCCGGGACTGGCGGGCGAGACCCAGTACTTC
j_gene: TRBJ1-2; d_gene: NA; v_gene: TRBV5-4; len: 14; abundance: NA; CDR3aa: CASALMGGVGGYTF; CDR3nt: TGTGCCAGCGCGCTGATGGGGGGGGTAGGTGGCTACACCTTC
j_gene: TRBJ2-7; d_gene: TRBD1; v_gene: TRBV6-1; len: 14; abundance: NA; CDR3aa: CASIRDRGFYEQYF; CDR3nt: TGTGCCAGCATTCGGGACAGGGGATTTTACGAGCAGTACTTC
j_gene: TRBJ1-3; d_gene: NA; v_gene: TRBV7-3; len: 17; abundance: NA; CDR3aa: CASSLGFRKKRSNTIYF; CDR3nt: TGTGCCAGCAGCTTGGGTTTTAGGAAAAAGCGGTCCAACACCATATATTTT
j_gene: TRBJ1-2; d_gene: TRBD1; v_gene: TRBV7-9; len: 12; abundance: NA; CDR3aa: CASSSDRAGYTF; CDR3nt: TGTGCCAGCAGCTCGGACAGGGCTGGCTACACCTTC
j_gene: TRBJ1-2; d_gene: NA; v_gene: TRBV7-3; len: 15; abundance: few; CDR3aa: CASSPDSYTSRGYTF; CDR3nt: TGTGCCAGCAGCCCCGACAGCTACACTTCTAGGGGCTACACCTTC
j_gene: TRBJ2-6; d_gene: NA; v_gene: TRBV27; len: 15; abundance: few; CDR3aa: CASSRGDSGANVLTF; CDR3nt: TGTGCCAGCAGCCGAGGAGACTCTGGGGCCAACGTCCTGACTTTC
j_gene: TRBJ2-1; d_gene: NA; v_gene: TRBV18; len: 15; abundance: NA; CDR3aa: CASSPQGRAYNEQFF; CDR3nt: TGTGCCAGCTCTCCCCAGGGGCGGGCCTACAATGAGCAGTTCTTC
j_gene: TRBJ2-7; d_gene: TRBD2; v_gene: TRBV5-6; len: 15; abundance: once; CDR3aa: CASRSQGAGAYEQYF; CDR3nt: TGTGCCAGCAGATCCCAAGGTGCGGGGGCCTACGAGCAGTACTTC
j_gene: TRBJ1-6; d_gene: NA; v_gene: TRBV14; len: 15; abundance: NA; CDR3aa: CASSQDGRSNSPLHF; CDR3nt: TGTGCCAGCAGCCAAGATGGTCGGTCAAATTCACCCCTCCACTTT
j_gene: TRBJ2-1; d_gene: NA; v_gene: TRBV5-1; len: 15; abundance: NA; CDR3aa: CASSSWGESYNEQFF; CDR3nt: TGCGCCAGCAGCTCTTGGGGGGAATCCTACAATGAGCAGTTCTTC
j_gene: TRBJ1-1; d_gene: NA; v_gene: TRBV30; len: 16; abundance: once; CDR3aa: CAWSPRNQGWRTEAFF; CDR3nt: TGTGCCTGGAGTCCTCGTAATCAGGGTTGGCGCACTGAAGCTTTCTTT
j_gene: TRBJ2-3; d_gene: TRBD2; v_gene: TRBV6-5; len: 15; abundance: once; CDR3aa: CASKYSGSSTDTQYF; CDR3nt: TGTGCCAGCAAATATAGCGGGTCTAGCACAGATACGCAGTATTTT